This T cell receptor beta chain comes out of a study of identical twins. Notes on the study in general: Findings depended on cross-sectional statistics rather than tracking the same donors.

Comments on this clonotype: Its target is unknown.

TCRdb used MiXCR to reprocess the 5' RACE reads, holding one entry per CDR3 protein. Of under 900,000 distinct CDR3 sequences listed, 9% to 15% are singletons. The CDR3 is 14 amino acids. V lost 5 bases and J lost 0, with 11 bases in between. Germline CDR1 is SGHRS and CDR2 is YFSETQ. The sample was also reused in another study, on yellow fever vaccine responses in identical twins.

Sequenced: PBMCs. This receptor was obtained from a woman aged 18-29 years in good health. The V call is TRBV5-1, the J call TRBJ1-2; D possibly corresponds to TRBD1 (6 bases). The CDR3 protein is CASRGDTSNYGYTF. The CDR3 DNA sequence: TGCGCCAGCAGGGGGGACACCTCTAACTATGGCTACACCTTC.